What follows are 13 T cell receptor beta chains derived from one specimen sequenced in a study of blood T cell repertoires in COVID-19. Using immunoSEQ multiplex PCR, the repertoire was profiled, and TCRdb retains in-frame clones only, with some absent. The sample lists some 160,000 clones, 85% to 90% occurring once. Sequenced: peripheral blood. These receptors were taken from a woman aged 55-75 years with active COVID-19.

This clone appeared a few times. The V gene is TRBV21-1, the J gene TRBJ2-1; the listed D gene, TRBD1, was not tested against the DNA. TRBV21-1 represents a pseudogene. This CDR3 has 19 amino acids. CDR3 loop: CASSKAIGSTGGNYNEQFF. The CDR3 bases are TGTGCCAGCAGCAAAGCGATTGGGTCGACAGGGGGCAACTACAATGAGCAGTTCTTC.

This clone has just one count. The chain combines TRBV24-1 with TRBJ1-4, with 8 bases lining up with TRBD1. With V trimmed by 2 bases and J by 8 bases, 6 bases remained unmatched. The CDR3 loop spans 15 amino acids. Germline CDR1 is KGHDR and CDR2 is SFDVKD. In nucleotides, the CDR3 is TGTGCCACCAGTGATTCCGGACAGGGTGTCGAAAAACTGTTTTTT. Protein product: CATSDSGQGVEKLFF.

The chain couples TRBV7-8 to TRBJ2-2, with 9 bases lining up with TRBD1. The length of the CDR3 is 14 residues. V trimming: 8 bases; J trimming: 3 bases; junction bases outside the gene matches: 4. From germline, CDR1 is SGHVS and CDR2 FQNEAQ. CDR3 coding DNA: TGTGCCAGCGGCGGGACAGGGTACACCGGGGAGCTGTTTTTT. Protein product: CASGGTGYTGELFF.

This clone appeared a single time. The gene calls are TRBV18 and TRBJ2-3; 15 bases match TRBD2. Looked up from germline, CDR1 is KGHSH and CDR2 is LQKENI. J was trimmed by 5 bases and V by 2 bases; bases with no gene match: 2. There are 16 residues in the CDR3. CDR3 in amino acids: CASSPAGLAGGDTQYF. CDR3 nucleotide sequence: TGTGCCAGCTCACCAGCGGGACTAGCGGGAGGAGATACGCAGTATTTT. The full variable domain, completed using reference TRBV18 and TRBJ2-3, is NAGVMQNPRHLVRRRGQEARLRCSPMKGHSHVYWYRQLPEEGLKFMVYLQKENIIDESGMPKERFSAEFPKEGPSILRIQQVVRGDSAAYFCASSPAGLAGGDTQYFGPGTRLTVL.

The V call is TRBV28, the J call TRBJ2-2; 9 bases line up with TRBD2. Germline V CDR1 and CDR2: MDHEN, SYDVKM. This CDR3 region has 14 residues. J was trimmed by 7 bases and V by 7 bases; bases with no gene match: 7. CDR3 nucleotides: TGTGCCAGCATCCTTAGCGGGAGCGTCGGGGAGCTGTTTTTT. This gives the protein CASILSGSVGELFF.

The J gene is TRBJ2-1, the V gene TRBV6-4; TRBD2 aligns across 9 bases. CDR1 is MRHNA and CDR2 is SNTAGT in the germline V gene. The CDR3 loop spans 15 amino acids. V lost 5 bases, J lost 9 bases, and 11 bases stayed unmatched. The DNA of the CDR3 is TGTGCCAGCAGTTTGACTAGCGGAGCAGCTAGTGAGCAGTTCTTC. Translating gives CASSLTSGAASEQFF.

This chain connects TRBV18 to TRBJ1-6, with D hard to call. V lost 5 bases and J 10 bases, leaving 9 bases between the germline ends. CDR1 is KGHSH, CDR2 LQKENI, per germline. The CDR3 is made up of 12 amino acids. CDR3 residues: CASSTPESPLHF. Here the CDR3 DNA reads TGTGCCAGCTCAACCCCGGAGTCACCCCTCCACTTT.

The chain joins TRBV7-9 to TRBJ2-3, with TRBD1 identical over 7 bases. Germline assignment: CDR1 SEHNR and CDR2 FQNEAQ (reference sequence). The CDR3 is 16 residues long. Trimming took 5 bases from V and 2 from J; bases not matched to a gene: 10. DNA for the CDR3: TGTGCCAGCAGCCCCGGACAGGCGGCGACCACAGATACGCAGTATTTT. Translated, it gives CASSPGQAATTDTQYF.

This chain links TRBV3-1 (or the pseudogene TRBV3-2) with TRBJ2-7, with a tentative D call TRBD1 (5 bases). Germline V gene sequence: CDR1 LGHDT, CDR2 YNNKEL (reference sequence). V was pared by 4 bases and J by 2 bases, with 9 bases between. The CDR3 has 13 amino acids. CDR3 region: CASSPQGAYEQYF. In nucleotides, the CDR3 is TGTGCCAGCAGCCCACAAGGGGCCTACGAGCAGTACTTC.

DNA of the CDR3: TGTGCCAGTAGTATGATCCGGGACAGGGTCTACGAGCAGTACTTC. Translation gives CASSMIRDRVYEQYF. The chain recombines TRBV19 with TRBJ2-7; TRBD1 matches at 9 bases. The germline V gene has CDR1 LNHDA and CDR2 SQIVND (reference sequence). The CDR3 extends over 15 amino acids. Unmatched junction bases numbered 6, after V lost 3 bases and J lost 3 bases.

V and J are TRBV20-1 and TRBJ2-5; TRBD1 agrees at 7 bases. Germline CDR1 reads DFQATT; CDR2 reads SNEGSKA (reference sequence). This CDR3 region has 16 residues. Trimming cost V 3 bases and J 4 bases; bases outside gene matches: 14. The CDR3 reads CSASGFGTDPTETQYF. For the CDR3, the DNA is TGCAGTGCTAGTGGGTTCGGGACAGATCCTACAGAGACCCAGTACTTC.

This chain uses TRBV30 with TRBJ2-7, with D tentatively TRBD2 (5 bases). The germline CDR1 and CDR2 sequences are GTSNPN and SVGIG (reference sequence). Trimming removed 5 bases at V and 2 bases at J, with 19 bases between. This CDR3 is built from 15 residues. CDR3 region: CAWGKAGSAPYEQYF. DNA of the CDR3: TGTGCCTGGGGGAAGGCGGGTTCGGCCCCCTACGAGCAGTACTTC. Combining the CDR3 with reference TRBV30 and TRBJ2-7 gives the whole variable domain SQTIHQWPATLVQPVGSPLSLECTVEGTSNPNLYWYRQAAGRGLQLLFYSVGIGQISSEVPQNLSASRPQDRQFILSSKKLLLSDSGFYLCAWGKAGSAPYEQYFGPGTRLTVT.

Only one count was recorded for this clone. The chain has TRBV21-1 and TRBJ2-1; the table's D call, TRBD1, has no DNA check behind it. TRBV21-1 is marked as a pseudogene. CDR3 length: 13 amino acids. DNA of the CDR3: TGTGCCAGCAGCTTACAGGGGTACAATGAGCAGTTCTTC. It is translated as CASSLQGYNEQFF.